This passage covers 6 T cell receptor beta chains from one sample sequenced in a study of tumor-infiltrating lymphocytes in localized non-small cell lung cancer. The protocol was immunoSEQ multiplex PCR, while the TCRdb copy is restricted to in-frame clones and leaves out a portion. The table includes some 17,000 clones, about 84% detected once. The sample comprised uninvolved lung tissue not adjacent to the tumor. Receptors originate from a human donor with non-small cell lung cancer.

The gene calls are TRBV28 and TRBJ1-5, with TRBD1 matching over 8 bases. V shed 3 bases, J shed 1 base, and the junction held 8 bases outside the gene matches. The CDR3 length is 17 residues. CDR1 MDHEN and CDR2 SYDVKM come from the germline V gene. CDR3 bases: TGTGCCAGCAGTTTTCCACAGGGGGTAACGAGCAATCAGCCCCAGCATTTT. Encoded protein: CASSFPQGVTSNQPQHF.

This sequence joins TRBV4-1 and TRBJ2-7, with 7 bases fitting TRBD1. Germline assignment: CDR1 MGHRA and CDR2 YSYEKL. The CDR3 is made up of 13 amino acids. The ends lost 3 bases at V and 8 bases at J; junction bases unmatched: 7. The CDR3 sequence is CASSHRDSPKQYF. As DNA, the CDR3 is TGCGCCAGCAGCCACCGGGACAGTCCAAAGCAGTACTTC.

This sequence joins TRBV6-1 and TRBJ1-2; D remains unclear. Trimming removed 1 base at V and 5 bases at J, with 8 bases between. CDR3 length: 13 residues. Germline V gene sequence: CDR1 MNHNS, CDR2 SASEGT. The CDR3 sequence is CASSEGAPYGYTF. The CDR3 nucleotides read TGTGCCAGCAGTGAAGGGGCACCTTATGGCTACACCTTC.

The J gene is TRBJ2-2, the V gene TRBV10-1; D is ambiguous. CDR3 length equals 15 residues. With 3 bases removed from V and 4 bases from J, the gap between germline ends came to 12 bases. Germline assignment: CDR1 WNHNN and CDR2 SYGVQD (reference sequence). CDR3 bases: TGCGCCAGCAGTGAAATGGGGTATAGCACCGGGGAGCTGTTTTTT. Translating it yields CASSEMGYSTGELFF.

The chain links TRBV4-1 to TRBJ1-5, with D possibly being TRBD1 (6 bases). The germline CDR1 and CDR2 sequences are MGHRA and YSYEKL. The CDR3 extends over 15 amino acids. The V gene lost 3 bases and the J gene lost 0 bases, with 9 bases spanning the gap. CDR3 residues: CASSHGQYSNQPQHF. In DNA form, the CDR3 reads TGCGCCAGCAGCCATGGACAGTATAGCAATCAGCCCCAGCATTTT.

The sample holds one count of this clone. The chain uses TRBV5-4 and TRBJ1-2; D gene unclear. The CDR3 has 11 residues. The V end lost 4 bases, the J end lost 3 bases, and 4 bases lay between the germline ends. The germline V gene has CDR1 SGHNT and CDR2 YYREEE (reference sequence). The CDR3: CASSNHYGYTF. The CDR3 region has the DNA TGTGCCAGCAGCAACCACTATGGCTACACCTTC.